Shown below are 26 T cell receptor beta chains from a single sample sequenced in a study of CD8 T cells in Susac syndrome. Reverse transcription of roughly 0.5 to 1 ug RNA used random hexamers. TCRdb reprocessed the immunoSEQ multiplex PCR reads via MiXCR and lists one record per CDR3 protein. The table has about 200,000 distinct CDR3 sequences, just under 95% seen once. Specimen: CD4+ T cells from PBMCs. These receptors were obtained from a human donor with multiple sclerosis.

V and J are TRBV5-6 and TRBJ2-3, with TRBD2 matching over 10 bases. J lost 6 bases, V lost 4 bases, and 5 bases had no gene match. The CDR3 runs 14 residues. The V gene's germline CDR1 is SGHDT and CDR2 YYEEEE. CDR3 bases: TGTGCCAGCAGCCGTAGCGGGGGGAGGGATACGCAGTATTTT. Translated: CASSRSGGRDTQYF.

This sequence joins TRBV3-1 and TRBJ1-2, with D hard to call. This CDR3 is 14 amino acids long. V lost 4 bases, J lost 2 bases, and 11 bases lay in between. Germline-derived CDR1 and CDR2 are LGHDT and YNNKEL (reference sequence). The DNA for the CDR3 is TGTGCCAGCAGCCGGGAGGGAGGGAACTATGGCTACACCTTC. Translating it yields CASSREGGNYGYTF.

The chain links TRBV20-1 to TRBJ1-1, with TRBD1 matching over 7 bases. The CDR3 is 14 residues long. Germline V gene sequence: CDR1 DFQATT, CDR2 SNEGSKA (reference sequence). With V trimmed by 6 bases and J by 2 bases, 9 bases remained unmatched. This CDR3 reads CSAAKQGINTEAFF. The CDR3 nucleotides read TGCAGTGCGGCGAAACAGGGGATTAACACTGAAGCTTTCTTT.

The chain combines TRBV9 with TRBJ2-5; D is undetermined. CDR1 is SGDLS and CDR2 is YYNGEE in the germline V gene. Trimming shortened V by 1 base and J by 1 base, and 11 bases separated the two germline ends. The CDR3 is made up of 15 amino acids. Here the CDR3 reads CASSVRGSPQETQYF. CDR3 in DNA: TGTGCCAGCAGCGTAAGAGGCTCACCCCAAGAGACCCAGTACTTC.

V usage is TRBV29-1 and J usage is TRBJ2-7; a possible D gene is TRBD2 (5 bases). V lost 4 bases and J lost 0, with 16 bases in between. Per germline, CDR1 SQVTM and CDR2 ANQGSEA. The CDR3 extends over 15 amino acids. As DNA, the CDR3 is TGCAGCGTTGCCCGTCGGGGTCGGAGCTCCTACGAGCAGTACTTC. Amino acid sequence: CSVARRGRSSYEQYF.

V is TRBV5-1 and J is TRBJ2-7; D is unresolved. V lost 0 bases to trimming and J lost 0 bases, with 7 bases between them. The CDR3 loop spans 14 amino acids. CDR1 SGHRS and CDR2 YFSETQ come from the germline V gene. The DNA for the CDR3 is TGCGCCAGCAGCTTGGGTGCCAACTCCTACGAGCAGTACGTC. Translated, it gives CASSLGANSYEQYV.

The chain is built from TRBV2 and TRBJ2-7; TRBD1 or TRBD2 may be the D gene (5 bases each). Between the trimmed V and J ends, which lost 8 bases and 2 bases, there was a span of 10 bases. Germline CDR1 and CDR2: SNHLY and FYNNEI. The CDR3 consists of 12 residues. In DNA, the CDR3 is TGTGCCAGCTCCGTGGGGGCCTACGAGCAGTACGTC. Its translation is CASSVGAYEQYV.

This clonotype is a singleton in its sample. This chain uses TRBV3-1 with TRBJ2-5; 10 bases agree with TRBD2. The J segment lost 4 bases and the V segment lost 4 bases, leaving 9 bases of the junction unmatched. The germline V gene has CDR1 LGHDT and CDR2 YNNKEL (reference sequence). This CDR3 is built from 16 residues. The CDR3 DNA reads TGTGCCAGCAGCCCTCTGTTGGTAGCGGGGGGAGAGACCCAGTACTTC. Amino acid sequence: CASSPLLVAGGETQYF.

The chain is built from TRBV12-3 or TRBV12-4 and TRBJ2-7; no definite D call. V was trimmed by 6 bases and J by 5 bases, leaving 8 bases between them. This CDR3 comprises 11 residues. In DNA, the CDR3 is TGTGCCAGCAGGAAGTGGGACGAGCAGTACTTC. Translating gives CASRKWDEQYF.

This rearrangement joins TRBV20-1 to TRBJ1-6; maybe TRBD1 (5 bases). CDR1 DFQATT and CDR2 SNEGSKA come from the germline V gene (reference sequence). Trimming took off 3 bases at V and 7 bases at J, with 10 bases between the two ends. The CDR3 length is 13 residues. CDR3 DNA sequence: TGCAGTGCTAGTGCAGGGTTGAATTCACCCCTCCACTTT. Translation gives CSASAGLNSPLHF.

The gene calls are TRBV6-5 and TRBJ2-7; TRBD1 aligns across 8 bases. After removal of 6 bases from V and 6 bases from J, the junction contained 7 bases not matched to a gene. Germline assignment: CDR1 MNHEY and CDR2 SVGAGI. This CDR3 is 13 amino acids long. CDR3 coding DNA: TGTGCCAGCAGCAGACAGGGGAGCGCCGAGCAGTACTTC. Translated, it gives CASSRQGSAEQYF.

The V gene is TRBV27, the J gene TRBJ2-3; TRBD2 aligns across 10 bases. Germline values: CDR1 MNHEY, CDR2 SMNVEV (reference sequence). The CDR3 is made up of 16 amino acids. J was trimmed by 2 bases and V by 5 bases; bases with no gene match: 7. In nucleotides, the CDR3 is TGTGCCAGCAGTCGTAGCGGGGGGCTCAACACAGATACGCAGTATTTT. Translated, it gives CASSRSGGLNTDTQYF.

The chain combines TRBV4-1 with TRBJ1-1; 8 bases map to TRBD1. Germline CDR1 reads MGHRA; CDR2 reads YSYEKL. V shed 3 bases and J 8 bases; nucleotides not matched to a gene: 11. This CDR3 is 15 amino acids long. The CDR3 nucleotides are TGCGCCAGCAGCCAGGAGACAGGGGCACCGGCCGAAGCTTTCTTT. It is translated as CASSQETGAPAEAFF.

The chain uses TRBV3-1 and TRBJ2-5; D is unresolved. Germline CDR1 and CDR2: LGHDT and YNNKEL (reference sequence). V lost 4 bases to trimming and J lost 5 bases, with 11 bases between them. The length of the CDR3 is 13 residues. DNA of the CDR3: TGTGCCAGCAGCCGGGGAAACACGGAGACCCAGTACTTC. This gives the protein CASSRGNTETQYF.

The V and J genes are TRBV30 and TRBJ1-1; D might be TRBD1 (5 bases). The V end lost 5 bases, the J end lost 1 base, and 14 bases lay between the germline ends. Germline V CDR1 and CDR2: GTSNPN, SVGIG (reference sequence). There are 14 residues in the CDR3. Here the CDR3 reads CAWAPGPKNTEAFF. The CDR3 DNA sequence: TGTGCCTGGGCACCGGGACCCAAGAACACTGAAGCTTTCTTT. The full variable domain, completed using reference TRBV30 and TRBJ1-1, is SQTIHQWPATLVQPVGSPLSLECTVEGTSNPNLYWYRQAAGRGLQLLFYSVGIGQISSEVPQNLSASRPQDRQFILSSKKLLLSDSGFYLCAWAPGPKNTEAFFGQGTRLTVV.

This chain links TRBV3-1 with TRBJ1-2; D is undetermined. This CDR3 contains 11 residues. Trimming left V 5 bases short and J 10 bases short, with 11 bases between. Germline-derived CDR1 and CDR2 are LGHDT and YNNKEL (reference sequence). The CDR3 DNA is TGTGCCAGCAGCGATACCCTGGACTACACCTTC. Protein: CASSDTLDYTF. The entire variable domain, with the rest obtained from reference TRBV3-1 and TRBJ1-2, is as follows: DTAVSQTPKYLVTQMGNDKSIKCEQNLGHDTMYWYKQDSKKFLKIMFSYNNKELIINETVPNRFSPKSPDKAHLNLHINSLELGDSAVYFCASSDTLDYTFGSGTRLTVV.

J is TRBJ1-2 and V is TRBV3-1; no clear D gene. Germline lookup yields CDR1 LGHDT and CDR2 YNNKEL (reference sequence). The CDR3 loop spans 13 amino acids. Trimming shortened V by 1 base and J by 7 bases, and 10 bases separated the two germline ends. The CDR3 loop is CASSQGRFRGYTF. The DNA of the CDR3 is TGTGCCAGCAGCCAAGGTAGATTTCGTGGCTACACCTTC.

The chain employs TRBV3-1 and TRBJ2-5; 7 nucleotides align to TRBD1. CDR1 is LGHDT and CDR2 is YNNKEL in the germline V gene (reference sequence). The CDR3 runs 15 residues. Trimming at V came to 1 base and at J to 5 bases, leaving 7 bases not matched to a gene. The chain's CDR3 is CASSQAPGTVETQYF. In nucleotides, the CDR3 is TGTGCCAGCAGCCAAGCCCCGGGGACAGTGGAGACCCAGTACTTC.

This clonotype was detected only once. The rearrangement links TRBV12-3 or TRBV12-4 to TRBJ1-2; no clear D gene. The V end lost 6 bases, the J end lost 5 bases, and 13 bases lay between the germline ends. This CDR3 contains 13 residues. Here the CDR3 reads CASSRGPGYGYTF. The DNA of the CDR3 is TGTGCCAGCAGCCGCGGACCCGGATATGGCTACACCTTC.

The chain couples TRBV5-6 to TRBJ2-5; the match to TRBD2 covers 12 bases. The CDR3 covers 15 residues. The junction had 3 bases not matched to a gene; V was cut back by 4 bases and J by 2 bases. Germline CDR1 reads SGHDT; CDR2 reads YYEEEE. This CDR3 is CASSTSGGLQETQYF. The CDR3 coding sequence is TGTGCCAGCAGCACTAGCGGGGGGCTACAAGAGACCCAGTACTTC. The whole variable domain, filled in from reference TRBV5-6 and TRBJ2-5, reads DAGVTQSPTHLIKTRGQQVTLRCSPKSGHDTVSWYQQALGQGPQFIFQYYEEEERQRGNFPDRFSGHQFPNYSSELNVNALLLGDSALYLCASSTSGGLQETQYFGPGTRLLVL.

This sequence joins TRBV7-2 and TRBJ1-2; 9 nucleotides agree with TRBD1. The V gene end was trimmed by 6 bases and the J gene end by 4 bases; junction bases not matched to a gene: 6. Looked up from germline, CDR1 is SGHTA and CDR2 is FQGNSA. There are 14 residues in the CDR3. CDR3 amino acids: CASSGGTGSYGYTF. The CDR3 DNA reads as TGTGCCAGCAGTGGTGGGACAGGGTCCTATGGCTACACCTTC.

This clonotype was seen only once. The rearrangement joins TRBV5-4 to TRBJ2-1, with 7 bases that match TRBD1. CDR1 is SGHNT and CDR2 is YYREEE in the germline V gene (reference sequence). The CDR3 runs 14 residues. V gave up 0 bases and J gave up 6 bases; unmatched junction bases: 3. The CDR3 reads CASSLGGQFNEQFF. The DNA of the CDR3 is TGTGCCAGCAGCTTGGGGGGACAGTTCAATGAGCAGTTCTTC.

The V call is TRBV5-6, the J call TRBJ2-2; D unclear. V lost 4 bases and J lost 5, with 21 bases in between. The CDR3 totals 17 residues. Germline loops: CDR1 SGHDT, CDR2 YYEEEE. The CDR3 loop reads CASSRFVLGVYTGELFF. The DNA of the CDR3 is TGTGCCAGCAGCCGCTTCGTCCTTGGAGTTTATACCGGGGAGCTGTTTTTT. Looking up the rest from reference TRBV5-6 and TRBJ2-2 gives the full variable domain: DAGVTQSPTHLIKTRGQQVTLRCSPKSGHDTVSWYQQALGQGPQFIFQYYEEEERQRGNFPDRFSGHQFPNYSSELNVNALLLGDSALYLCASSRFVLGVYTGELFFGEGSRLTVL.

The chain recombines TRBV7-2 with TRBJ1-6; D remains unclear. This CDR3 comprises 15 residues. Germline CDR1 and CDR2: SGHTA and FQGNSA. Trimming took 6 bases from V and 5 from J, leaving 14 bases between them. CDR3 nucleotide sequence: TGTGCCAGCAGGCTCGGACGAATCAATAATTCACCCCTCCACTTT. Translation: CASRLGRINNSPLHF.

V is TRBV12-3 or TRBV12-4 and J is TRBJ2-3; D uncertain. V was cut by 3 bases and J by 2 bases, with 3 bases left in between. The CDR3 loop spans 12 amino acids. The CDR3 DNA reads as TGTGCCAGCAGTTTGCACACAGATACGCAGTATTTT. Its protein product is CASSLHTDTQYF.

The CDR3 DNA follows: TGCAGTGCTATAAGCCAGGGGGCACCCAATGAGCAGTTCTTC. Its protein is CSAISQGAPNEQFF. The rearrangement uses TRBV20-1 and TRBJ2-1; 8 nucleotides align to TRBD1. Germline trimming cut 4 bases from V and 6 bases from J; bases unmatched to any gene: 8. The germline CDR1 and CDR2 sequences are DFQATT and SNEGSKA (reference sequence). This CDR3 contains 14 residues.